This T cell receptor (beta chain) was documented in a study of blood T cells in healthy people across ages. Whole-study results and caveats: More naive CD4+ cells and higher diversity were found in long-lived than in aged donors.

CDR1 is SGHTA and CDR2 is FQGNSA in the germline V gene. V shed 5 bases, J shed 0 bases, and the junction held 15 bases outside the gene matches. The CDR3 length is 18 residues. A note on this clonotype: As yet, its antigen is unknown.

Healthy Caucasian individuals from Russia aged roughly 6 to 100 were enrolled as donors. A second PCR, run for roughly 7 to 12 cycles, used a sample-barcoded 5' primer plus a J-beta primer mix. TCRdb re-derived calls from the 5' RACE reads in MiXCR, one entry per CDR3 protein. In the table there are some 1.8 million distinct CDR3 sequences, 30% to 40% of which are singletons. The genes are TRBV7-2 and TRBJ2-7, with 8 bases identical to TRBD2. The sequence was obtained from a human donor in good health. The sample was blood. Here the CDR3 reads CASSVVSGTSSSSYEQYF. CDR3 bases: TGTGCCAGCAGCGTGGTTAGCGGGACTAGTAGTAGCTCCTACGAGCAGTACTTC.